This T cell receptor beta chain emerged from a study of blood T cells in healthy people across ages. Germline V gene data show CDR1 as LGHNA and CDR2 as YSLEER. The V end was cut by 1 base, the J end by 4 bases, with 7 bases between. This CDR3 contains 13 residues. In this sample, this clonotype turned up a few times. Its antigen is unidentified. Primers used in a second PCR of about 7 to 11 cycles were a sample-barcoded 5' primer and a J-beta primer mix. Template switching added a 12-random-nucleotide identifier to every cDNA molecule. In TCRdb, the 5' RACE reads were re-called with MiXCR into one record per CDR3 protein. The data show approximately 850,000 distinct CDR3 sequences, 44% seen once. Overall study findings and caveats: As age increased, TCR beta diversity per million T cells fell in a roughly linear fashion.

Specimen: blood. The sequence was obtained from a man in his sixties in good health. The chain carries TRBV4-3 and TRBJ2-5; a weak D match, TRBD2 (5 bases). Here the CDR3 DNA reads TGCGCCAGCAGCCAAGGCGAGGGAGAGACCCAGTACTTC. Translating gives CASSQGEGETQYF.